This T cell receptor beta chain was obtained from a study of shared clonotypes between healthy human individuals. Study-wide results and limits: The study drew on few donors, limiting represented genetic and exposure-history diversity.

Assay: immunoSEQ multiplex PCR; the TCRdb copy retains only in-frame clones and omits some. Of some 240,000 clones in the sample, over 60% were seen once. Trimming cost V 7 bases and J 2 bases, with 5 bases left between them. The germline V gene encodes CDR1 SQVTM and CDR2 ANQGSEA. The CDR3 totals 10 residues. This clone has only a few counts. Its antigen is still unknown. Other DNA variants within this sample encode the same CDR3. The V and J genes are TRBV29-1 and TRBJ1-1, with D unclear. The origin of this receptor is a man in his thirties or forties in good health. Sequencing was performed on memory CD4+ T cells sorted from blood. Subset reported: CD45RA-negative fraction. Written as DNA, the CDR3 is TGCAGCGCCCAAAACACTGAAGCTTTCTTT. Translation: CSAQNTEAFF.